This T cell receptor (beta chain) was identified during a study of blood T cell repertoires in COVID-19. On the study more broadly: T cells, B-cell-depleted T cells, or PBMCs provided the cDNA or gDNA that served as material.

Methods used by the authors: Reference gene primer amplification gave nucleated cell count estimates. Here immunoSEQ multiplex PCR was the method, and the copy in TCRdb shows in-frame clones only, minus some. V, J and clone size are taken as reported in that table, and D and trimming were inferred from the DNA itself. Among 400,000 to 550,000 clones, approximately 90% were seen once, and the ten largest hold 4% to 5.5%. V dropped 7 bases and J dropped 0 bases, with 11 bases sitting between them. Germline CDR1 is SNHLY and CDR2 is FYNNEI. The CDR3 has 14 amino acids. The gene calls are TRBV2 and TRBJ2-3; no firm D call. This TCR was sampled from a young woman with acute or convalescent COVID-19. Material for sequencing was peripheral blood. The CDR3 loop reads CASKSLRSTDTQYF. The CDR3 DNA is TGTGCCAGCAAGTCTCTTCGGAGCACAGATACGCAGTATTTT.